These 31 T cell receptor beta chains share one sample of origin, sequenced in a study of blood T cell repertoires in COVID-19. Libraries were prepared by immunoSEQ multiplex PCR; TCRdb keeps only in-frame clonotypes and omits some of them. The sample lists approximately 45,000 clones; 87% were seen once. Source material: peripheral blood. These receptors were obtained from a human donor in a cohort sampled during active COVID-19.

This chain joins TRBV7-3 and TRBJ2-1; D is uncertain. Trimming removed 5 bases from V and 7 bases from J, with 12 bases in between. Germline V gene sequence: CDR1 SGHTA, CDR2 FQGTGA. The CDR3 runs to 13 residues. The CDR3 here is CASSPPNRNEQFF. The CDR3 DNA follows: TGTGCCAGCAGCCCGCCTAACCGTAATGAGCAGTTCTTC.

This clone appeared once. The chain recombines TRBV19 with TRBJ2-2; 7 bases are shared with TRBD2. Germline V gene lookup returns CDR1 LNHDA and CDR2 SQIVND (reference sequence). With 6 bases clipped from V and 1 base from J, the junction kept 14 bases outside the gene matches. CDR3 length: 18 amino acids. The DNA of the CDR3 is TGTGCCAGTAGGTTCCGGGAGGCGGGGAGAGGGAACACCGGGGAGCTGTTTTTT. Translated: CASRFREAGRGNTGELFF. Based on the CDR3 plus reference TRBV19 and TRBJ2-2, the full variable domain is DGGITQSPKYLFRKEGQNVTLSCEQNLNHDAMYWYRQDPGQGLRLIYYSQIVNDFQKGDIAEGYSVSREKKESFPLTVTSAQKNPTAFYLCASRFREAGRGNTGELFFGEGSRLTVL.

V usage is TRBV3-1 (or the pseudogene TRBV3-2) and J usage is TRBJ2-2; D is undetermined. The ends were cut back, 0 bases at V and 5 bases at J, with 10 bases in the middle. This CDR3 comprises 15 residues. From germline, CDR1 is LGHDT and CDR2 YNNKEL (reference sequence). The CDR3 DNA reads TGTGCCAGCAGCCAAGATGAGGAGAGTACCGGGGAGCTGTTTTTT. Translated, it gives CASSQDEESTGELFF.

This chain links TRBV10-3 with TRBJ2-7; tentative D call: TRBD1 (5 bases). The V end was cut by 2 bases, the J end by 5 bases, with 10 bases between. This CDR3 has 13 amino acids. CDR1 is ENHRY, CDR2 SYGVKD, per germline. In DNA, the CDR3 is TGTGCCATCAGTGAGCAGGGCGAGGACGAGCAGTACTTC. Residues: CAISEQGEDEQYF.

The rearrangement joins TRBV18 to TRBJ1-1, with unresolved D. The germline V and J ends were trimmed by 2 bases and 1 base, with 5 bases remaining between them. Germline V gene data show CDR1 as KGHSH and CDR2 as LQKENI. The CDR3 sequence is 13 residues long. The CDR3 nucleotides read TGTGCCAGCTCACCATGGGCGAACACTGAAGCTTTCTTT. It is translated as CASSPWANTEAFF. Drawing the rest from reference TRBV18 and TRBJ1-1, the complete variable domain is NAGVMQNPRHLVRRRGQEARLRCSPMKGHSHVYWYRQLPEEGLKFMVYLQKENIIDESGMPKERFSAEFPKEGPSILRIQQVVRGDSAAYFCASSPWANTEAFFGQGTRLTVV.

The rearrangement uses TRBV5-8 and TRBJ1-1; TRBD1 aligns across 7 bases. Germline loops: CDR1 SGHTS, CDR2 YDEGEE. J lost 1 base, V lost 4 bases, and 7 bases had no gene match. This CDR3 comprises 15 residues. CDR3 protein: CASSPGDRSNTEAFF. The DNA for the CDR3 is TGTGCCAGCAGCCCCGGGGACAGATCGAACACTGAAGCTTTCTTT.

The V call is TRBV28, the J call TRBJ1-2; the match to TRBD1 covers 7 bases. Germline trimming cut 3 bases from V and 8 bases from J; bases unmatched to any gene: 9. The CDR3 consists of 14 residues. CDR1 is MDHEN and CDR2 is SYDVKM in the germline V gene. CDR3 residues: CASSLKGGSGGYTF. The CDR3 region has the DNA TGTGCCAGCAGTTTGAAAGGGGGCTCGGGCGGCTACACCTTC.

This rearrangement joins TRBV5-1 to TRBJ2-5, with 8 bases fitting TRBD1. The V gene end was trimmed by 4 bases and the J gene end by 4 bases; junction bases not matched to a gene: 6. Germline V gene lookup returns CDR1 SGHRS and CDR2 YFSETQ. This CDR3 region has 14 residues. CDR3 protein: CASSKTGDSETQYF. As DNA, the CDR3 is TGCGCCAGCAGCAAGACAGGGGACTCAGAGACCCAGTACTTC.

The V gene is TRBV5-1, the J gene TRBJ2-6; D is perhaps TRBD2 (7 bases). V lost 4 bases and J lost 0, with 14 bases in between. CDR1 is SGHRS and CDR2 is YFSETQ in the germline V gene. The CDR3 runs 17 residues. The CDR3 DNA follows: TGCGCCAGCAGCGCGGGGGCCTCTAGCTCTGGGGCCAACGTCCTGACTTTC. It encodes CASSAGASSSGANVLTF.

The V gene is TRBV2, the J gene TRBJ2-1; D might be TRBD2 (5 bases). This CDR3 has 16 amino acids. Trimming took 3 bases from V and 4 from J, leaving 16 bases between them. Germline V gene lookup returns CDR1 SNHLY and CDR2 FYNNEI. CDR3 nucleotides: TGTGCCAGCAGTGAGGGAAAGGTAGCGAGTTACAATGAGCAGTTCTTC. Its translation: CASSEGKVASYNEQFF.

This clone occurred once. V gene TRBV27 combines with J gene TRBJ1-1, with 8 bases identical to TRBD1. V was pared by 6 bases and J by 8 bases, with 8 bases of the junction left unmatched. The germline gives CDR1 MNHEY, CDR2 SMNVEV (reference sequence). The CDR3 is 13 residues long. The DNA of the CDR3 is TGTGCCAGCAGGTCAGGGGGCAGGGTAGAAGCTTTCTTT. Translation gives CASRSGGRVEAFF.

CDR3 sequence: CASSPLAAKSYEQFF. DNA of the CDR3: TGTGCCAGCAGTCCGCTAGCGGCAAAAAGCTATGAGCAGTTCTTC. The chain joins TRBV27 to TRBJ2-1; the match to TRBD2 covers 7 bases. Germline V CDR1 and CDR2: MNHEY, SMNVEV (reference sequence). V was pared by 5 bases and J by 8 bases, with 12 bases of the junction left unmatched. The CDR3 is 15 residues long.

The V gene is TRBV25-1, the J gene TRBJ2-7; D is unclear. Trimming removed 4 bases at V and 0 bases at J, with 13 bases between. From germline, CDR1 is MGHDK and CDR2 SYGVNS. CDR3 length: 15 amino acids. CDR3 in amino acids: CASSAEQYSSYEQYF. CDR3 coding DNA: TGTGCCAGCAGTGCAGAACAGTACAGCTCCTACGAGCAGTACTTC.

The chain combines TRBV18 with TRBJ2-1; 9 bases match TRBD2. V lost 3 bases to trimming and J lost 9 bases; unmatched junction nucleotides: 9. CDR1 and CDR2 from the germline V gene are KGHSH and LQKENI. The CDR3 covers 15 residues. CDR3 protein: CASSPSAGGWVEQFF. CDR3 DNA: TGTGCCAGCTCACCTTCAGCGGGAGGTTGGGTTGAGCAGTTCTTC.

V gene TRBV28 combines with J gene TRBJ2-7; TRBD2 aligns across 11 bases. This CDR3 region has 18 residues. Germline values: CDR1 MDHEN, CDR2 SYDVKM. V lost 5 bases and J lost 1; bases outside the gene matches: 13. CDR3: CASSGVRARLAGSYEQYF. CDR3 DNA: TGTGCCAGCAGTGGGGTCCGGGCCCGACTAGCGGGGTCCTACGAGCAGTACTTC.

The chain recombines TRBV28 with TRBJ2-7; 9 bases map to TRBD2. CDR1 and CDR2 (germline): MDHEN, SYDVKM. The junction had 0 bases not matched to a gene; V was cut back by 2 bases and J by 4 bases. There are 13 residues in the CDR3. The CDR3 DNA is TGTGCCAGCAGTTTAGCGGGAGGGTACGAGCAGTACTTC. Its translation: CASSLAGGYEQYF. The full variable domain, in which reference TRBV28 and TRBJ2-7 provide the parts outside the CDR3, is DVKVTQSSRYLVKRTGEKVFLECVQDMDHENMFWYRQDPGLGLRLIYFSYDVKMKEKGDIPEGYSVSREKKERFSLILESASTNQTSMYLCASSLAGGYEQYFGPGTRLTVT.

The chain employs TRBV29-1 and TRBJ2-1; D call uncertain. The CDR3 loop spans 13 amino acids. Germline-derived CDR1 and CDR2 are SQVTM and ANQGSEA. The ends were cut back, 5 bases at V and 0 bases at J, with 8 bases in the middle. CDR3 DNA: TGCAGCGTTTGGCCAGTCTCCTACAATGAGCAGTTCTTC. Translation gives CSVWPVSYNEQFF.

The chain has TRBV3-1 (or the pseudogene TRBV3-2) and TRBJ2-2; D gene ambiguous. Between the trimmed V and J ends, which lost 3 bases and 5 bases, there was a span of 13 bases. The CDR3 is made up of 15 amino acids. Germline V gene lookup returns CDR1 LGHDT and CDR2 YNNKEL (reference sequence). In DNA, the CDR3 is TGTGCCAGCAGCCAGAGGTCCGGGTGGACCGGGGAGCTGTTTTTT. Its translation: CASSQRSGWTGELFF.

This rearrangement joins TRBV5-1 to TRBJ1-2, with 8 bases that match TRBD1. The length of the CDR3 is 14 residues. CDR1 is SGHRS and CDR2 is YFSETQ in the germline V gene. The V and J ends lost 1 base and 8 bases, in that order; junction bases with no gene match: 7. The CDR3 loop reads CASSLFQGAEGYTF. As DNA, the CDR3 is TGCGCCAGCAGCTTGTTCCAGGGGGCGGAGGGCTACACCTTC.

The chain carries TRBV6-7 and TRBJ2-7; 10 nucleotides line up with TRBD1. TRBV6-7 is classed as an ORF, of uncertain function. Unmatched junction bases numbered 20, after V lost 6 bases and J lost 3 bases. The CDR3 contains 19 residues. CDR3 protein: CASSTRGTGVPYPFYEQYF. Here the CDR3 DNA reads TGTGCCAGCAGCACGCGCGGGACAGGGGTACCCTACCCCTTCTACGAGCAGTACTTC.

The chain combines TRBV28 with TRBJ2-4; TRBD2 is a possible D gene (5 bases). Trimming stripped 2 bases from V and 0 bases from J, with 8 bases between. This CDR3 comprises 15 residues. Per germline, CDR1 MDHEN and CDR2 SYDVKM. The chain's CDR3 is CASSLGSLAKNIQYF. The CDR3, as DNA: TGTGCCAGCAGTTTAGGGAGCCTAGCCAAAAACATTCAGTACTTC.

The chain is built from TRBV4-3 and TRBJ1-2; D gene ambiguous. This CDR3 is 14 amino acids long. V shed 0 bases and J shed 9 bases, with 14 bases lying between them. Germline V gene data show CDR1 as LGHNA and CDR2 as YSLEER. The CDR3 region has the DNA TGCGCCAGCAGCCAAGATCTGAACAGTTATAGCTACACCTTC. Its translation: CASSQDLNSYSYTF.

The chain combines TRBV2 with TRBJ2-7, with 7 bases identical to TRBD2. The V gene's germline CDR1 is SNHLY and CDR2 FYNNEI. The CDR3 runs 15 residues. The junction had 6 bases not matched to a gene; V was cut back by 2 bases and J by 2 bases. CDR3 residues: CASSESPSGTYEQYF. For the CDR3, the DNA is TGTGCCAGCAGTGAATCTCCTAGCGGCACCTACGAGCAGTACTTC.

The chain links TRBV9 to TRBJ1-4; TRBD1 matches 8 bases. Germline V gene data show CDR1 as SGDLS and CDR2 as YYNGEE. V shed 0 bases and J 2 bases; nucleotides not matched to a gene: 3. The CDR3 contains 16 residues. The CDR3: CASSVGTGITNEKLFF. The CDR3 DNA follows: TGTGCCAGCAGCGTAGGGACAGGGATTACTAATGAAAAACTGTTTTTT.

This clone showed up just a few times. This chain uses TRBV10-1 with TRBJ2-2; the D gene is possibly TRBD1 (5 bases). The germline gives CDR1 WNHNN, CDR2 SYGVQD (reference sequence). Trimming shortened V by 6 bases and J by 7 bases, and 18 bases separated the two germline ends. The CDR3 loop spans 15 amino acids. The CDR3 region is CASRKGAGSGGELFF. DNA of the CDR3: TGCGCCAGCAGAAAAGGGGCAGGGTCAGGCGGGGAGCTGTTTTTT.

The chain joins TRBV21-1 to TRBJ1-1. TRBV21-1 counts as a pseudogene. The CDR3 covers 17 residues. This chain's CDR3 is CASSTPTHGERSTEAFF. As DNA, the CDR3 is TGTGCCAGCAGCACCCCCACTCATGGGGAGAGGAGCACTGAAGCTTTCTTT.

The V call is TRBV7-6, the J call TRBJ2-2, with 9 positions matching TRBD2. This CDR3 has 16 amino acids. J lost 2 bases, V lost 1 base, and 2 bases had no gene match. The germline CDR1 and CDR2 sequences are SGHVS and FNYEAQ. The DNA of the CDR3 is TGTGCCAGCAGCTTAGGACTAGCGGCCAACACCGGGGAGCTGTTTTTT. Amino acids: CASSLGLAANTGELFF.

This clone was counted once. The J gene is TRBJ2-7, the V gene TRBV5-4; 13 bases map to TRBD2. Unmatched junction bases numbered 4, after V lost 0 bases and J lost 4 bases. This CDR3 comprises 16 residues. The germline V gene encodes CDR1 SGHNT and CDR2 YYREEE (reference sequence). The CDR3 is CASSLGTSGSRYEQYF. CDR3 coding DNA: TGTGCCAGCAGCTTGGGGACTAGCGGGAGTAGGTACGAGCAGTACTTC.

The V and J genes are TRBV5-6 and TRBJ2-7; TRBD2 agrees at 8 bases. This CDR3 has 15 amino acids. Trimming cost V 4 bases and J 0 bases; bases outside gene matches: 6. Per the germline V gene, CDR1 is SGHDT and CDR2 is YYEEEE. The CDR3 loop reads CASSPSGSPSYEQYF. The CDR3 region has the DNA TGTGCCAGCAGCCCCAGCGGGAGCCCCTCCTACGAGCAGTACTTC.

The chain links TRBV19 to TRBJ1-4, with D tentatively TRBD1 (5 bases). Germline V lookup: CDR1 LNHDA, CDR2 SQIVND (reference sequence). This CDR3 is built from 14 residues. Between the trimmed V and J ends, which lost 7 bases and 1 base, there was a span of 10 bases. The CDR3 coding sequence is TGTGCCAGTATCGGGAGGGGAACTAATGAAAAACTGTTTTTT. Amino acid sequence: CASIGRGTNEKLFF.

The table lists this clone with a few counts. This CDR3 is CASSRRPGTATYEQYF. The CDR3 nucleotides are TGTGCCAGCAGCCGGCGCCCCGGGACAGCAACCTACGAGCAGTACTTC. The chain carries TRBV7-9 and TRBJ2-7; TRBD1 aligns across 7 bases. From germline, CDR1 is SEHNR and CDR2 FQNEAQ (reference sequence). The CDR3 runs 16 residues. The V segment lost 5 bases and the J segment 2 bases; nucleotides outside the gene matches: 12.